These 25 T cell receptor beta chains were all obtained from the same sample, sequenced in a study of shared clonotypes between healthy human individuals (dated by TCRdb to about 2020). The library relied on the immunoSEQ multiplex PCR assay. The immuneACCESS repertoire file appears here via TCRdb, limited to in-frame rearrangements. These files lack a portion of the clones; in checked studies, under half of the deficit traces to unresolved V genes, and the cause of the others is not known. In all, the sample holds around 980,000 clones, and 75% to 85% of those were seen once. The ten largest clones add up to under 0.8% of the sample. Material for sequencing was memory CD4+ T cells from PBMCs. This sample's cell subset or site label indicates: CD45RA-negative fraction. The receptors here all came from a man aged 18 to 30 in good health. Some clones in this sample may be carry-over from other donors' samples.

The rearrangement uses TRBV19 and TRBJ2-6, with D perhaps being TRBD1 or TRBD2 (6 bases each). Trimming removed 5 bases from V and 4 bases from J, with 15 bases in between. The V gene's germline CDR1 is LNHDA and CDR2 SQIVND (reference sequence). The CDR3 has 16 amino acids. The CDR3 here is CASSPPGGRGANVLTF. DNA for the CDR3: TGTGCCAGTAGTCCGCCCGGGGGCAGGGGGGCCAACGTCCTGACTTTC.

The genes are TRBV5-6 and TRBJ2-6, with 8 bases lining up with TRBD1. J was trimmed by 0 bases and V by 4 bases; bases with no gene match: 9. Germline V CDR1 and CDR2: SGHDT, YYEEEE. This CDR3 is 18 amino acids long. CDR3 DNA: TGTGCCAGCAGCCCCGGACAGGGTCGAATCTCTGGGGCCAACGTCCTGACTTTC. It is translated as CASSPGQGRISGANVLTF.

The chain couples TRBV28 to TRBJ1-5; TRBD1 agrees at 9 bases. Unmatched junction bases numbered 7, after V lost 4 bases and J lost 9 bases. This CDR3 has 14 residues. Germline V lookup: CDR1 MDHEN, CDR2 SYDVKM. DNA for the CDR3: TGTGCCAGCAGTTCTTTGGGACAGGGTATGCCCCAGCATTTT. Protein product: CASSSLGQGMPQHF.

The chain recombines TRBV9 with TRBJ2-5, with D hard to call. CDR3 length equals 14 residues. CDR1 and CDR2 from the germline V gene are SGDLS and YYNGEE. The V end lost 3 bases, the J end lost 5 bases, and 14 bases lay between the germline ends. CDR3 nucleotide sequence: TGTGCCAGCAGCGCCGTAGGAGCGATGGAGACCCAGTACTTC. Protein: CASSAVGAMETQYF.

V gene TRBV18 combines with J gene TRBJ1-5, with 8 bases aligning to TRBD1. CDR3 length equals 14 residues. J gave up 4 bases and V 4 bases, and 3 bases lay outside the gene matches. Germline CDR1 and CDR2: KGHSH and LQKENI. CDR3 sequence reads: CASSLGQGNQPQHF. CDR3 nucleotides: TGTGCCAGCTCACTCGGACAGGGTAATCAGCCCCAGCATTTT.

V is TRBV28 and J is TRBJ2-2; D not certain. This CDR3 region has 14 residues. CDR1 and CDR2 from the germline V gene are MDHEN and SYDVKM. V lost 9 bases and J 0 bases, leaving 11 bases between the germline ends. The CDR3 loop reads CASHNSPNTGELFF. The CDR3 nucleotides are TGTGCCAGTCATAACAGTCCGAACACCGGGGAGCTGTTTTTT.

V gene TRBV14 combines with J gene TRBJ2-6; D is uncertain. This CDR3 is 15 amino acids long. Germline V gives CDR1 SGHDN, CDR2 FVKESK. V lost 5 bases and J lost 9, with 17 bases in between. The CDR3 DNA follows: TGTGCCAGCAGCTACGACCCAACAGTAGGCAACGTCCTGACTTTC. Translation gives CASSYDPTVGNVLTF.

The chain combines TRBV28 with TRBJ2-2; D is unclear. CDR1 MDHEN and CDR2 SYDVKM come from the germline V gene. This CDR3 spans 14 amino acids. Trimming stripped 7 bases from V and 0 bases from J, with 9 bases between. The CDR3 spells CASMGFANTGELFF. CDR3 DNA sequence: TGTGCCAGCATGGGATTTGCGAACACCGGGGAGCTGTTTTTT.

This chain connects TRBV18 to TRBJ2-5, with 8 nucleotides matching TRBD2. The germline V gene encodes CDR1 KGHSH and CDR2 LQKENI. The CDR3 covers 14 residues. The J segment lost 5 bases and the V segment lost 2 bases, leaving 4 bases of the junction unmatched. This CDR3 is CASSPVPGGETQYF. The CDR3 bases are TGTGCCAGCTCACCAGTGCCGGGGGGGGAGACCCAGTACTTC.

The chain employs TRBV20-1 and TRBJ2-7; 9 nucleotides match TRBD2. This CDR3 has 11 amino acids. Germline lookup yields CDR1 DFQATT and CDR2 SNEGSKA (reference sequence). Here the CDR3 reads CTVAGVLEQYF. In nucleotides, the CDR3 is TGCACGGTAGCGGGAGTTCTCGAGCAGTACTTC.

This clone was seen only a few times. The genes are TRBV5-1 and TRBJ2-3, with D unclear. Germline assignment: CDR1 SGHRS and CDR2 YFSETQ. This CDR3 comprises 14 residues. V lost 1 base to trimming and J lost 2 bases, with 8 bases between them. CDR3 DNA sequence: TGCGCCAGCAGCTTGTTACAGTCCACAGATACGCAGTATTTT. Translated: CASSLLQSTDTQYF.

The rearrangement links TRBV28 to TRBJ1-1; 7 bases are shared with TRBD1. V lost 4 bases, J lost 9 bases, and 14 bases stayed unmatched. The length of the CDR3 is 15 residues. Germline V lookup: CDR1 MDHEN, CDR2 SYDVKM. Here the CDR3 DNA reads TGTGCCAGCAGTTCCCTCGGACAGGTATCCCCGCAAGCTTTCTTT. Its translation: CASSSLGQVSPQAFF.

V gene TRBV2 combines with J gene TRBJ2-6; D is unclear. V was trimmed by 7 bases and J by 2 bases, leaving 6 bases between them. From germline, CDR1 is SNHLY and CDR2 FYNNEI. This CDR3 region has 13 residues. CDR3 loop: CASTKTGANVLTF. Here the CDR3 DNA reads TGTGCCAGCACGAAAACTGGGGCCAACGTCCTGACTTTC.

The chain recombines TRBV25-1 with TRBJ1-5, with D possibly TRBD1 on 5 matching bases. Trimming pared 2 bases from V and 5 bases from J, leaving 10 bases between. This CDR3 region has 14 residues. CDR1 is MGHDK, CDR2 SYGVNS, per germline. The CDR3 loop is CASSEASGDQPQHF. DNA for the CDR3: TGTGCCAGCAGTGAAGCTTCGGGGGATCAGCCCCAGCATTTT.

The chain carries TRBV9 and TRBJ2-6; D is unclear. Germline CDR1 is SGDLS and CDR2 is YYNGEE. V shed 2 bases and J shed 0 bases, with 12 bases lying between them. There are 17 residues in the CDR3. The CDR3 bases are TGTGCCAGCAGCGTTCGTCGGACGGGCTCTGGGGCCAACGTCCTGACTTTC. It is translated as CASSVRRTGSGANVLTF.

To note about this clone: Other DNA sequences of this sample code for an identical CDR3. The rearrangement links TRBV18 to TRBJ1-1, with D possibly matching TRBD1 (5 bases). Trimming pared 1 base from V and 2 bases from J, leaving 11 bases between. This CDR3 has 15 amino acids. Per the germline V gene, CDR1 is KGHSH and CDR2 is LQKENI. DNA of the CDR3: TGTGCCAGCTCACCACGGGAGGGGCGTAACACTGAAGCTTTCTTT. It codes for CASSPREGRNTEAFF.

A few counts support this clone. The CDR3 bases are TGTGCCAGCAGTGAGAGGGAGACAGGGAACACCGGGGAGCTGTTTTTT. Amino acid sequence: CASSERETGNTGELFF. The chain links TRBV2 to TRBJ2-2; TRBD1 might be the D (6 bases). CDR3 length equals 16 residues. Between the trimmed V and J ends, which lost 3 bases and 1 base, there was a span of 12 bases. The germline V gene encodes CDR1 SNHLY and CDR2 FYNNEI.

The chain combines TRBV5-6 with TRBJ1-2; 9 bases line up with TRBD1. This CDR3 comprises 15 residues. V was clipped by 4 bases and J by 4 bases; unmatched bases: 8. CDR1 is SGHDT, CDR2 YYEEEE, per germline. Here the CDR3 DNA reads TGTGCCAGCAGCACTACAGGGGGCGCAATCTATGGCTACACCTTC. This translates into CASSTTGGAIYGYTF. Full variable domain (outside the CDR3, taken from reference TRBV5-6 and TRBJ1-2): DAGVTQSPTHLIKTRGQQVTLRCSPKSGHDTVSWYQQALGQGPQFIFQYYEEEERQRGNFPDRFSGHQFPNYSSELNVNALLLGDSALYLCASSTTGGAIYGYTFGSGTRLTVV.

CDR3 sequence: CASSLGPSGPHGYTF. The CDR3 nucleotides read TGTGCCAGCAGCTTAGGGCCTTCCGGACCCCATGGCTACACCTTC. The chain is built from TRBV7-6 and TRBJ1-2; D gene uncertain. Germline assignment: CDR1 SGHVS and CDR2 FNYEAQ. V shed 1 base and J shed 6 bases, with 15 bases lying between them. The CDR3 is 15 residues long.

V and J are TRBV4-2 and TRBJ2-1; 11 bases fit TRBD2. Germline values: CDR1 LGHNA, CDR2 YNFKEQ. V shed 1 base, J shed 0 bases, and the junction held 5 bases outside the gene matches. The CDR3 loop spans 18 amino acids. CDR3 in DNA: TGTGCCAGCAGCCAAGGATTCGGGACTAGCGGCTCCTACAATGAGCAGTTCTTC. As protein: CASSQGFGTSGSYNEQFF.

A note on this clone: A far larger clone differs by one base, so this is likely a read error. Other DNA sequences within the sample encode an identical CDR3. The V gene is TRBV30, the J gene TRBJ1-1; 7 positions agree with TRBD1. The CDR3 spans 14 residues. CDR1 is GTSNPN and CDR2 is SVGIG in the germline V gene (reference sequence). The CDR3 coding sequence is TGTGCCTGGTCGGACAGGCGGGGGTACACTGAAGCCTTCTTT. Translated, it gives CAWSDRRGYTEAFF.

The rearrangement joins TRBV10-3 to TRBJ1-2; D call uncertain. This CDR3 spans 14 amino acids. The germline V gene encodes CDR1 ENHRY and CDR2 SYGVKD. Between the trimmed V and J ends, which lost 5 bases and 2 bases, there was a span of 12 bases. The CDR3 is CAISPNTENYGYTF. Written as DNA, the CDR3 is TGTGCCATCAGTCCTAACACGGAGAACTATGGCTACACCTTC.

The chain has TRBV9 and TRBJ2-2, with D unclear. Germline V lookup: CDR1 SGDLS, CDR2 YYNGEE. With 4 bases removed from V and 0 bases from J, the gap between germline ends came to 13 bases. This CDR3 has 16 residues. Written as DNA, the CDR3 is TGTGCCAGCAGCCTACAGAACCCACCGAACACCGGGGAGCTGTTTTTT. This sequence encodes CASSLQNPPNTGELFF.

The table lists this clone with a few counts. The sample has other DNA sequences that encode this CDR3 too. The J gene is TRBJ1-5, the V gene TRBV6-1, with D tentatively TRBD1 (5 bases). V shed 4 bases and J shed 5 bases, with 12 bases lying between them. Germline loops: CDR1 MNHNS, CDR2 SASEGT. CDR3 length: 14 amino acids. The CDR3 coding sequence is TGTGCCAGCAGTGGACAGTCGACCTATCAGCCCCAGCATTTT. Translating gives CASSGQSTYQPQHF.

This clone was found once. The chain combines TRBV6-6 with TRBJ1-2; 7 bases agree with TRBD1. The J segment lost 2 bases and the V segment lost 0 bases, leaving 3 bases of the junction unmatched. The CDR3 is 15 residues long. Germline V lookup: CDR1 MNHNY, CDR2 SVGAGI (reference sequence). As DNA, the CDR3 is TGTGCCAGCAGTTACTCTGAGGGGGCGAACTATGGCTACACCTTC. This encodes CASSYSEGANYGYTF.